This TCR beta chain appears in the sequencing data of a study of shared clonotypes between healthy human individuals. Healthy HIV-negative adults without recent acute infections or vaccinations served as donors. This CDR3 has 12 amino acids. Investigators spread the genomic DNA of each subset evenly over several immunoSEQ plates. Per the study methods: As immunoSEQ supplied junction-only sequences (without quality scores), filtering differed. TCRdb's table, derived via immunoSEQ multiplex PCR, lists solely in-frame clones and lacks some. Clone size and V and J calls were adopted from that table, with D and trimming inferred from the DNA. The sample lists some 450,000 clones, 75% to 80% occurring once.

The specimen sequenced was PBMCs. The chain links TRBV21-1 to TRBJ2-7; no DNA check was done on the table's D call, TRBD2. TRBV21-1 is listed as a pseudogene. The sequence derives from a woman in her thirties or forties in good health. Some clones in this sample may be carry-over from other donors' samples. DNA of the CDR3: TGTGCCAGCCTAGGGCGGGAGTACGAGCAGTACTTC. Residues: CASLGREYEQYF.